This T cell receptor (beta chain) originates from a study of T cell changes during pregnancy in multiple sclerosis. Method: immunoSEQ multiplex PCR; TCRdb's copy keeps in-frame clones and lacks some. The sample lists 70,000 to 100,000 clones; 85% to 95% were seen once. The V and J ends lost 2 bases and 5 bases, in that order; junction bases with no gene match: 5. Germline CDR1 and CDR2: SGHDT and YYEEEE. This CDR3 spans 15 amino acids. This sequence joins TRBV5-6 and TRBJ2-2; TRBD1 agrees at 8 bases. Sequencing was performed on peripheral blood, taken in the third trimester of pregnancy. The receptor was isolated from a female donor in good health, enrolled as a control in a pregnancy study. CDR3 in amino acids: CASSFRGHRTGELFF. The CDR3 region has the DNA TGTGCCAGCAGCTTCAGGGGGCATCGAACCGGGGAGCTGTTTTTT. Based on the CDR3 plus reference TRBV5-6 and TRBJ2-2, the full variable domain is DAGVTQSPTHLIKTRGQQVTLRCSPKSGHDTVSWYQQALGQGPQFIFQYYEEEERQRGNFPDRFSGHQFPNYSSELNVNALLLGDSALYLCASSFRGHRTGELFFGEGSRLTVL.